This entry lists 27 T cell receptor beta chains sequenced from one sample in a study of OX40 agonist ivuxolimab in advanced cancers. Sequenced by immunoSEQ multiplex PCR; TCRdb stores in-frame clones only, minus some. The sample lists about 84,000 clones; 90% to 95% were seen once. Sequenced material: CD4+ or CD8+ T cells sorted from blood, taken in a trial of the OX40 agonist ivuxolimab. All receptors derive from an adult with an advanced solid tumor such as melanoma, head and neck, liver or kidney cancer.

The V gene is TRBV5-6, the J gene TRBJ2-7; D not certain. Germline V gives CDR1 SGHDT, CDR2 YYEEEE. V was shortened by 0 bases and J by 0 bases, with 7 bases between the two germline ends. The CDR3 has 14 residues. This CDR3 reads CASSLAAGSYEQYF. The CDR3, as DNA: TGTGCCAGCAGCTTGGCGGCAGGCTCCTACGAGCAGTACTTC.

CDR3 region: CASSSSTGMNTEAFF. The CDR3 DNA reads as TGTGCCAGCAGCTCTTCGACAGGGATGAACACTGAAGCTTTCTTT. The chain recombines TRBV13 with TRBJ1-1; 7 positions agree with TRBD1. The CDR3 is 15 residues long. V lost 4 bases and J lost 0; bases outside the gene matches: 5. From germline, CDR1 is PRHDT and CDR2 FYEKMQ (reference sequence).

The genes are TRBV28 and TRBJ2-7; 7 nucleotides agree with TRBD2. V dropped 6 bases and J dropped 4; count of bases not matched to a gene: 15. Germline V gene data show CDR1 as MDHEN and CDR2 as SYDVKM. CDR3 size: 16 residues. The CDR3 nucleotides read TGTGCCAGCAGCCTCACCCCCGGGACTATATTATACGAGCAGTACTTC. Its translation is CASSLTPGTILYEQYF. Together with reference TRBV28 and TRBJ2-7, the CDR3 gives the full variable domain: DVKVTQSSRYLVKRTGEKVFLECVQDMDHENMFWYRQDPGLGLRLIYFSYDVKMKEKGDIPEGYSVSREKKERFSLILESASTNQTSMYLCASSLTPGTILYEQYFGPGTRLTVT.

The chain recombines TRBV5-8 with TRBJ1-6; TRBD1 is a possible D gene (5 bases). The length of the CDR3 is 16 residues. With 5 bases removed from V and 0 bases from J, the gap between germline ends came to 12 bases. Germline V lookup: CDR1 SGHTS, CDR2 YDEGEE. The CDR3 sequence is CASRPQGSSYNSPLHF. CDR3 nucleotide sequence: TGTGCCAGCAGGCCTCAGGGTAGCTCCTATAATTCACCCCTCCACTTT.

The rearrangement joins TRBV14 to TRBJ1-1; D not resolved. The CDR3 consists of 14 residues. V lost 3 bases and J 5 bases, leaving 13 bases between the germline ends. Germline CDR1 SGHDN, CDR2 FVKESK. The CDR3 loop is CASSQRPAGTEAFF. The CDR3 region has the DNA TGTGCCAGCAGCCAGCGCCCGGCGGGGACTGAAGCTTTCTTT.

The chain employs TRBV10-2 and TRBJ2-1; 7 bases map to TRBD1. V was clipped by 2 bases and J by 9 bases; unmatched bases: 7. The germline gives CDR1 WSHSY, CDR2 SAAADI. There are 14 residues in the CDR3. The CDR3 is CASSETDRASEQFF. The CDR3 DNA sequence: TGCGCCAGCAGTGAGACTGACAGGGCCAGTGAGCAGTTCTTC.

V is TRBV29-1 and J is TRBJ1-5; D is ambiguous. This CDR3 has 14 amino acids. The germline V gene has CDR1 SQVTM and CDR2 ANQGSEA. The V end lost 4 bases, the J end lost 3 bases, and 13 bases lay between the germline ends. The CDR3 nucleotides are TGCAGCGTTGGGGCAGACGATTCCAATCAGCCCCAGCATTTT. Translating gives CSVGADDSNQPQHF.

The chain couples TRBV6-6 to TRBJ2-2, with D possibly being TRBD2 (5 bases). V lost 0 bases and J 12 bases, leaving 11 bases between the germline ends. CDR3 length equals 13 residues. Germline loops: CDR1 MNHNY, CDR2 SVGAGI (reference sequence). Here the CDR3 DNA reads TGTGCCAGCAGTTACTCTTCAGGAGGCAAGCTGTTTTTT. This codes for CASSYSSGGKLFF.

The CDR3 sequence: CASSQVLSSQETQYF. CDR3 bases: TGTGCCAGCAGCCAAGTGTTGTCTAGCCAAGAGACCCAGTACTTC. The chain links TRBV4-2 to TRBJ2-5; D is unresolved. V was shortened by 1 base and J by 1 base, with 10 bases between the two germline ends. This CDR3 has 15 amino acids. Germline lookup yields CDR1 LGHNA and CDR2 YNFKEQ.

This chain uses TRBV15 with TRBJ1-3; no definite D call. Germline-derived CDR1 and CDR2 are LNHNV and YYDKDF (reference sequence). Trimming took off 3 bases at V and 2 bases at J, with 11 bases between the two ends. The length of the CDR3 is 15 residues. The CDR3 sequence is CATSRSGLPGNTIYF. The CDR3 DNA follows: TGTGCCACCAGCAGGTCGGGCCTCCCTGGAAACACCATATATTTT.

The rearrangement links TRBV5-6 to TRBJ2-7; 11 positions agree with TRBD2. Germline V CDR1 and CDR2: SGHDT, YYEEEE. The V and J ends lost 7 bases and 2 bases, in that order; junction bases with no gene match: 14. The length of the CDR3 is 17 residues. CDR3 nucleotides: TGTGCCAGCGGGGGAGTAGCGGGAGGGCCCAGGGCCTACGAGCAGTACTTC. Translating it yields CASGGVAGGPRAYEQYF.

The chain combines TRBV15 with TRBJ2-3; 9 positions agree with TRBD2. The CDR3 runs 16 residues. The V and J ends lost 0 bases and 0 bases, in that order; junction bases with no gene match: 1. Per germline, CDR1 LNHNV and CDR2 YYDKDF (reference sequence). The CDR3 DNA follows: TGTGCCACCAGCAGAGAGCGGGAGGGTAGCACAGATACGCAGTATTTT. It is translated as CATSREREGSTDTQYF. The variable domain in full, completed from reference TRBV15 and TRBJ2-3, reads DAMVIQNPRYQVTQFGKPVTLSCSQTLNHNVMYWYQQKSSQAPKLLFHYYDKDFNNEADTPDNFQSRRPNTSFCFLDIRSPGLGDTAMYLCATSREREGSTDTQYFGPGTRLTVL.

This clone was counted a few times. The gene calls are TRBV4-2 and TRBJ2-7, with TRBD1 as a possible D gene (6 bases). This CDR3 contains 14 residues. Germline loops: CDR1 LGHNA, CDR2 YNFKEQ. The V end was cut by 0 bases, the J end by 6 bases, with 12 bases between. As DNA, the CDR3 is TGTGCCAGCAGCCAAGAGAGGGTGGGGGCCGAGCAGTACTTC. It specifies CASSQERVGAEQYF.

V usage is TRBV25-1 and J usage is TRBJ1-1, with 9 bases that match TRBD1. This CDR3 region has 16 residues. The germline V gene has CDR1 MGHDK and CDR2 SYGVNS. Unmatched junction bases numbered 8, after V lost 6 bases and J lost 0 bases. In DNA form, the CDR3 reads TGTGCCAGCAGCCCCGGGACAGGGCCCTTGAACACTGAAGCTTTCTTT. Encoded protein: CASSPGTGPLNTEAFF.

The V gene is TRBV7-2, the J gene TRBJ2-5, with 8 bases matching TRBD2. V dropped 3 bases and J dropped 5; count of bases not matched to a gene: 14. CDR3 length equals 17 residues. Germline V gene lookup returns CDR1 SGHTA and CDR2 FQGNSA. CDR3 DNA: TGTGCCAGCAGCTTCGCCGTCGCCGGGGGGGTGTGGGAGACCCAGTACTTC. Amino acids: CASSFAVAGGVWETQYF.

The V and J genes are TRBV7-6 and TRBJ1-1, with TRBD1 as a possible D gene (5 bases). V dropped 1 base and J dropped 1 base, with 7 bases sitting between them. CDR1 and CDR2 from the germline V gene are SGHVS and FNYEAQ. The CDR3 is made up of 14 amino acids. The CDR3 spells CASSLGGGNTEAFF. The CDR3 DNA follows: TGTGCCAGCAGCTTAGGTGGGGGGAACACTGAAGCTTTCTTT.

J is TRBJ1-1 and V is TRBV13, with a tentative D call TRBD1 (6 bases). V lost 3 bases, J lost 11 bases, and 25 bases lay in between. The CDR3 totals 16 residues. CDR1 and CDR2 from the germline V gene are PRHDT and FYEKMQ (reference sequence). The DNA of the CDR3 is TGTGCCAGCAGCTTTTTCCCCGTGGACAGCCAGGCGTGGGCTTTCTTT. This gives the protein CASSFFPVDSQAWAFF. Using reference TRBV13 and TRBJ1-1 for the parts outside the CDR3, the full variable domain is AAGVIQSPRHLIKEKRETATLKCYPIPRHDTVYWYQQGPGQDPQFLISFYEKMQSDKGSIPDRFSAQQFSDYHSELNMSSLELGDSALYFCASSFFPVDSQAWAFFGQGTRLTVV.

This chain links TRBV10-3 with TRBJ2-2, with 10 bases matching TRBD2. Germline loops: CDR1 ENHRY, CDR2 SYGVKD. This CDR3 spans 16 amino acids. Germline trimming cut 4 bases from V and 2 bases from J; bases unmatched to any gene: 4. The CDR3 region has the DNA TGTGCCATCAGTGGGGCTAGCGGGGGTAACACCGGGGAGCTGTTTTTT. It specifies CAISGASGGNTGELFF.

The chain joins TRBV6-5 to TRBJ2-5; unclear D gene. Germline assignment: CDR1 MNHEY and CDR2 SVGAGI. V was trimmed by 7 bases and J by 2 bases, leaving 17 bases between them. The CDR3 has 15 amino acids. The CDR3 region is CASTALGPIQETQYF. Written as DNA, the CDR3 is TGTGCCAGCACCGCTTTAGGACCGATACAAGAGACCCAGTACTTC.

V gene TRBV4-2 combines with J gene TRBJ2-3; D may match TRBD1 or TRBD2 (5 bases each). Trimming pared 2 bases from V and 0 bases from J, leaving 12 bases between. CDR3 length: 16 residues. The germline CDR1 and CDR2 sequences are LGHNA and YNFKEQ. CDR3 residues: CASSQLAGPSTDTQYF. The CDR3 DNA sequence: TGTGCCAGCAGCCAACTAGCAGGGCCGAGCACAGATACGCAGTATTTT.

This chain connects TRBV11-2 to TRBJ2-7; no definite D call. Trimming stripped 3 bases from V and 4 bases from J, with 10 bases between. Germline CDR1 is SGHAT and CDR2 is FQNNGV. The CDR3 sequence is 13 residues long. In nucleotides, the CDR3 is TGTGCCAGCAGCTTTTCAGTTCAGTACGAGCAGTACTTC. Translated: CASSFSVQYEQYF.

This clone has only one observation. The chain combines TRBV6-5 with TRBJ2-5, with 7 positions matching TRBD2. Matching the DNA end better, TRBJ2-7 makes the J call doubtful. The CDR3 is made up of 15 amino acids. From germline, CDR1 is MNHEY and CDR2 SVGAGI. CDR3 DNA: TGTGCCAGCAGTTACTCGAGCGGGACGGGATACGAGCAGTACTTC. Translation: CASSYSSGTGYEQYF.

This chain connects TRBV7-9 to TRBJ1-2; the D gene is possibly TRBD1 (5 bases). Trimming removed 5 bases from V and 2 bases from J, with 21 bases in between. CDR3 length: 17 amino acids. From germline, CDR1 is SEHNR and CDR2 FQNEAQ (reference sequence). CDR3 region: CASSPREGPTLNYGYTF. The CDR3 DNA follows: TGTGCCAGCAGCCCACGAGAGGGGCCGACCTTAAACTATGGCTACACCTTC.

The chain recombines TRBV6-5 with TRBJ2-7; no clear D. This CDR3 comprises 14 residues. Trimming shortened V by 2 bases and J by 3 bases, and 11 bases separated the two germline ends. From germline, CDR1 is MNHEY and CDR2 SVGAGI. CDR3 DNA sequence: TGTGCCAGCAGTTACAATACAGATTACTACGAGCAGTACTTC. Translation: CASSYNTDYYEQYF.

The chain links TRBV9 to TRBJ2-7; tentative D call: TRBD2 (6 bases). CDR1 and CDR2 (germline): SGDLS, YYNGEE. The CDR3 spans 15 residues. V gave up 0 bases and J gave up 2 bases, with 12 bases separating them. The CDR3 loop reads CASSVGDLSAYEQYF. The CDR3 DNA reads TGTGCCAGCAGCGTAGGGGACTTAAGCGCCTACGAGCAGTACTTC.

The chain carries TRBV30 and TRBJ1-2; 10 bases are shared with TRBD1. The trim removed 0 bases at V and 4 bases at J, leaving 5 bases unmatched. Germline V CDR1 and CDR2: GTSNPN, SVGIG (reference sequence). The CDR3 runs to 15 residues. The CDR3 DNA reads TGTGCCTGGAGTGTACTGGGACAGGGGTTCTATGGCTACACCTTC. Its translation is CAWSVLGQGFYGYTF.

The chain joins TRBV19 to TRBJ1-4; D gene ambiguous. Trimming removed 3 bases from V and 7 bases from J, with 12 bases in between. Germline CDR1 and CDR2: LNHDA and SQIVND (reference sequence). The CDR3 consists of 14 residues. CDR3 sequence: CASSIPRTAEKLFF. CDR3 sequence (DNA): TGTGCCAGTAGTATCCCCCGGACGGCTGAAAAACTGTTTTTT.